The next 11 T cell receptor beta chains were all read from a single sample in a study of TIL therapy for anti-PD-1-resistant metastatic lung cancer. The libraries were made with immunoSEQ v3. Libraries were prepared by immunoSEQ multiplex PCR; TCRdb keeps only in-frame clonotypes and omits some of them. The data hold 50,000 to 70,000 clones, with about 81% observed a single time. Time point meaning: pre-treatment sample, taken before nivolumab and TIL therapy. Sequenced material: blood, taken at baseline. These receptors were taken from a person between 25 and 80 years old with non-small cell lung cancer.

The chain has TRBV7-2 and TRBJ2-7, with D perhaps TRBD1 (5 bases). This CDR3 is 14 amino acids long. Germline assignment: CDR1 SGHTA and CDR2 FQGNSA. Between the trimmed V and J ends, which lost 1 base and 5 bases, there was a span of 12 bases. The CDR3 DNA reads as TGTGCCAGCAGCTTAGTAGGGGCTAGGAACGAGCAGTACTTC. Protein: CASSLVGARNEQYF.

The CDR3: CASSRDRGYEQYF. The CDR3 DNA reads TGTGCCAGCAGCCGGGACAGGGGTTACGAGCAGTACTTC. J is TRBJ2-7 and V is TRBV3-1 (or the pseudogene TRBV3-2); 10 nucleotides match TRBD1. Germline CDR1 and CDR2: LGHDT and YNNKEL (reference sequence). The CDR3 extends over 13 amino acids. The ends lost 4 bases at V and 4 bases at J; junction bases unmatched: 1.

The rearrangement links TRBV9 to TRBJ1-6; 7 positions match TRBD1. This CDR3 comprises 16 residues. Germline V lookup: CDR1 SGDLS, CDR2 YYNGEE. Trimming cost V 3 bases and J 7 bases; bases outside gene matches: 10. The CDR3 region is CASSDHQGVSNSPLHF. In DNA, the CDR3 is TGTGCCAGCAGCGACCATCAGGGGGTCTCGAATTCACCCCTCCACTTT.

This chain links TRBV7-6 with TRBJ2-7; weak D call: TRBD1 (6 bases). The V and J ends lost 1 base and 2 bases respectively, with 15 bases between them. CDR3 length equals 16 residues. Looked up from germline, CDR1 is SGHVS and CDR2 is FNYEAQ. The CDR3 protein is CASSLESPGAPYEQYF. DNA for the CDR3: TGTGCCAGCAGCTTAGAATCCCCAGGGGCCCCCTACGAGCAGTACTTC.

The V gene is TRBV30, the J gene TRBJ2-3; 9 positions agree with TRBD2. From germline, CDR1 is GTSNPN and CDR2 SVGIG (reference sequence). The CDR3 sequence is 13 residues long. The V gene end was trimmed by 0 bases and the J gene end by 8 bases; junction bases not matched to a gene: 3. CDR3 in amino acids: CAWSVAGGGTQYF. Here the CDR3 DNA reads TGTGCCTGGAGTGTTGCGGGGGGGGGTACGCAGTATTTT. Complete variable domain (other parts from reference TRBV30 and TRBJ2-3): SQTIHQWPATLVQPVGSPLSLECTVEGTSNPNLYWYRQAAGRGLQLLFYSVGIGQISSEVPQNLSASRPQDRQFILSSKKLLLSDSGFYLCAWSVAGGGTQYFGPGTRLTVL.

The chain joins TRBV9 to TRBJ2-3; possibly TRBD2 for D (7 bases). The CDR3 spans 13 residues. The V and J ends lost 9 bases and 4 bases respectively, with 15 bases between them. From germline, CDR1 is SGDLS and CDR2 YYNGEE. The CDR3 DNA reads TGTGCCACTTCCCGGGGGGCCTCAGATACGCAGTATTTT. It is translated as CATSRGASDTQYF.

The chain couples TRBV9 to TRBJ2-1; TRBD2 aligns across 10 bases. V shed 0 bases, J shed 8 bases, and the junction held 5 bases outside the gene matches. CDR3 length: 15 amino acids. Germline loops: CDR1 SGDLS, CDR2 YYNGEE. CDR3 DNA: TGTGCCAGCAGCGTAGGGCTAGCGGGGGACCATGAGCAGTTCTTC. Residues: CASSVGLAGDHEQFF.

The V gene is TRBV15, the J gene TRBJ1-1; 7 nucleotides align to TRBD1. Looked up from germline, CDR1 is LNHNV and CDR2 is YYDKDF (reference sequence). The CDR3 is made up of 15 amino acids. V shed 0 bases and J 6 bases; nucleotides not matched to a gene: 7. Here the CDR3 reads CATSRDDRARAEAFF. The CDR3 nucleotides read TGTGCCACCAGCAGAGATGACAGGGCCCGGGCTGAAGCTTTCTTT.

The gene calls are TRBV6-5 and TRBJ2-7; 9 bases fit TRBD1. This CDR3 spans 12 amino acids. Looked up from germline, CDR1 is MNHEY and CDR2 is SVGAGI. Losses at the gene ends were 5 bases for V and 6 bases for J; bases not matched to a gene: 2. CDR3 DNA: TGTGCCAGCAGTAACAGGGGGCTCGAGCAGTACTTC. Its translation: CASSNRGLEQYF.

The chain employs TRBV5-4 and TRBJ2-3; D assignment may be TRBD1 or TRBD2 (6 bases each). Germline CDR1 is SGHNT and CDR2 is YYREEE (reference sequence). V lost 4 bases to trimming and J lost 5 bases, with 17 bases between them. The CDR3 consists of 15 residues. The CDR3 is CASSPPRGAGDTQYF. CDR3 nucleotides: TGTGCCAGCAGCCCCCCAAGGGGGGCCGGAGATACGCAGTATTTT. Drawing the rest from reference TRBV5-4 and TRBJ2-3, the complete variable domain is ETGVTQSPTHLIKTRGQQVTLRCSSQSGHNTVSWYQQALGQGPQFIFQYYREEENGRGNFPPRFSGLQFPNYSSELNVNALELDDSALYLCASSPPRGAGDTQYFGPGTRLTVL.

The CDR3 here is CATSRDPGSGNTIYF. The CDR3 nucleotides read TGTGCCACCAGCAGAGATCCAGGGTCTGGAAACACCATATATTTT. This chain joins TRBV15 and TRBJ1-3; the D gene is possibly TRBD1 (5 bases). Germline V gene data show CDR1 as LNHNV and CDR2 as YYDKDF (reference sequence). With 0 bases removed from V and 1 base from J, the gap between germline ends came to 7 bases. This CDR3 is built from 15 residues.